These 18 T cell receptor beta chains were sequenced from one sample in a study of identical twins. Via MiXCR, TCRdb re-called the 5' RACE reads, giving one row per CDR3 protein. The data contain 1.5 million to 2 million distinct CDR3 sequences, roughly a third of them singletons. The specimen was cord blood. These receptors originate from a newborn girl in good health.

This chain joins TRBV2 and TRBJ2-5, with TRBD1 matching 7 bases. With the DNA end fitting TRBJ2-7 better, the J assignment may be wrong. Germline assignment: CDR1 SNHLY and CDR2 FYNNEI. This CDR3 is built from 14 residues. This chain's CDR3 is CASSVGTATDEQYF. CDR3 in DNA: TGTGCCAGCAGCGTCGGGACAGCAACCGACGAGCAGTACTTC.

The genes are TRBV20-1 and TRBJ1-1; D is ambiguous. The germline V gene has CDR1 DFQATT and CDR2 SNEGSKA (reference sequence). Trimming took off 1 base at V and 7 bases at J, with 7 bases between the two ends. This CDR3 region has 11 residues. The CDR3 spells CSARVQYEAFF. The DNA of the CDR3 is TGCAGTGCTAGAGTCCAGTATGAAGCTTTCTTT.

This clonotype was observed a handful of times. The chain employs TRBV13 and TRBJ1-2; D is perhaps TRBD1 (5 bases). Germline CDR1 PRHDT, CDR2 FYEKMQ (reference sequence). There are 14 residues in the CDR3. The ends were cut back, 2 bases at V and 4 bases at J, with 11 bases in the middle. The CDR3 nucleotides are TGTGCCAGCAGCTTAAATACAGGCCTCTATGGCTACACCTTC. The encoded protein is CASSLNTGLYGYTF. The complete variable domain, with remaining parts taken from reference TRBV13 and TRBJ1-2, reads AAGVIQSPRHLIKEKRETATLKCYPIPRHDTVYWYQQGPGQDPQFLISFYEKMQSDKGSIPDRFSAQQFSDYHSELNMSSLELGDSALYFCASSLNTGLYGYTFGSGTRLTVV.

This clonotype has ten or more counts. The chain uses TRBV29-1 and TRBJ1-2; 9 positions agree with TRBD1. The CDR3 spans 12 residues. The J segment lost 7 bases and the V segment lost 3 bases, leaving 3 bases of the junction unmatched. CDR1 and CDR2 (germline): SQVTM, ANQGSEA. CDR3 region: CSVETGGPGYTF. CDR3 nucleotides: TGCAGCGTTGAGACAGGGGGACCTGGCTACACCTTC.

The rearrangement uses TRBV20-1 and TRBJ1-5; D not resolved. V was shortened by 3 bases and J by 0 bases, with 9 bases between the two germline ends. Germline V gene sequence: CDR1 DFQATT, CDR2 SNEGSKA (reference sequence). The CDR3 covers 14 residues. The CDR3 sequence: CSASPGDSNQPQHF. The CDR3 DNA is TGCAGTGCTAGTCCCGGGGATAGCAATCAGCCCCAGCATTTT.

Only a few counts were recorded for this clonotype. The J gene is TRBJ2-5, the V gene TRBV5-1; tentative D call: TRBD1 (5 bases). V lost 2 bases and J 2 bases, leaving 10 bases between the germline ends. CDR1 is SGHRS, CDR2 YFSETQ, per germline. The CDR3 extends over 14 amino acids. CDR3 sequence: CASSLGHQQETQYF. DNA for the CDR3: TGCGCCAGCAGCTTAGGACACCAACAAGAGACCCAGTACTTC.

This clonotype turned up a few times. The CDR3: CASSLGLAGKGHYNEQFF. The CDR3 bases are TGCGCCAGCAGCCTGGGACTAGCGGGTAAGGGCCACTACAATGAGCAGTTCTTC. This chain links TRBV4-1 with TRBJ2-1; 12 bases fit TRBD2. The CDR3 contains 18 residues. CDR1 is MGHRA, CDR2 YSYEKL, per germline. V lost 4 bases, J lost 3 bases, and 10 bases stayed unmatched.

The rearrangement uses TRBV2 and TRBJ2-1; the D gene is possibly TRBD2 (6 bases). The V gene lost 4 bases and the J gene lost 4 bases, with 14 bases spanning the gap. The CDR3 has 15 residues. The germline V gene encodes CDR1 SNHLY and CDR2 FYNNEI. CDR3 in amino acids: CASSASLALYNEQFF. CDR3 DNA sequence: TGTGCCAGCAGTGCCTCGCTAGCGCTATACAATGAGCAGTTCTTC.

This clonotype showed up just a few times. V usage is TRBV5-1 and J usage is TRBJ2-3, with a possible D match to TRBD1 (8 bases). CDR1 SGHRS and CDR2 YFSETQ come from the germline V gene. The CDR3 is 16 residues long. With 4 bases removed from V and 2 bases from J, the gap between germline ends came to 17 bases. The CDR3 here is CASSGGQGGNTDTQYF. The CDR3 DNA sequence: TGCGCCAGCAGCGGAGGACAGGGAGGGAACACAGATACGCAGTATTTT.

This clonotype has ten or more counts. The V call is TRBV12-3 or TRBV12-4, the J call TRBJ2-5, with 8 bases lining up with TRBD2. Trimming at V came to 3 bases and at J to 5 bases, leaving 5 bases not matched to a gene. CDR3 length equals 14 residues. This chain's CDR3 is CASSFGVAGETQYF. In nucleotides, the CDR3 is TGTGCCAGCAGTTTCGGCGTAGCGGGGGAGACCCAGTACTTC.

The rearrangement uses TRBV25-1 and TRBJ1-2, with 7 nucleotides matching TRBD1. CDR1 is MGHDK and CDR2 is SYGVNS in the germline V gene. V lost 7 bases to trimming and J lost 3 bases; unmatched junction nucleotides: 8. CDR3 length: 14 residues. The CDR3 DNA reads as TGTGCCAGCACCGGAGGGGACAGATACTATGGCTACACCTTC. This sequence encodes CASTGGDRYYGYTF.

With respect to this clonotype: This sequence may be a read error, since a much larger clone differs from it by one base. The J gene is TRBJ2-7, the V gene TRBV6-5; the D gene is possibly TRBD2 (6 bases). Trimming removed 2 bases from V and 4 bases from J, with 15 bases in between. The germline V gene encodes CDR1 MNHEY and CDR2 SVGAGI. The CDR3 contains 15 residues. CDR3 residues: CASSYVGGRIYEQYF. The CDR3 nucleotides are TGTGCCAGCAGTTACGTCGGGGGACGGATTTACGAGCAGTACTTC.

The rearrangement joins TRBV20-1 to TRBJ1-6; 9 bases are shared with TRBD1. This CDR3 comprises 15 residues. The germline CDR1 and CDR2 sequences are DFQATT and SNEGSKA (reference sequence). The junction had 5 bases not matched to a gene; V was cut back by 5 bases and J by 3 bases. The CDR3 region is CSAGLTGGYNSPLHF. In DNA form, the CDR3 reads TGCAGTGCTGGCTTGACAGGGGGCTATAATTCACCCCTCCACTTT.

This sequence joins TRBV20-1 and TRBJ2-4; D unclear. The CDR3 is 16 amino acids. Germline V gene data show CDR1 as DFQATT and CDR2 as SNEGSKA (reference sequence). V lost 0 bases and J lost 7, with 19 bases in between. CDR3 nucleotide sequence: TGCAGTGCTAGAGATCTGCGGCGACCCTTATCCAACATTCAGTACTTC. Its translation: CSARDLRRPLSNIQYF.

The V call is TRBV10-3, the J call TRBJ2-5; D possibly matches TRBD1 or TRBD2 (5 bases each). The DNA end favors TRBJ2-7, so the J call may be wrong. There are 15 residues in the CDR3. CDR1 is ENHRY, CDR2 SYGVKD, per germline. The chain's CDR3 is CAISESSTGRDEQYF. CDR3 nucleotides: TGTGCCATCAGTGAGTCCAGTACGGGGCGCGACGAGCAGTACTTC.

On this clonotype itself: A junction end diverges from the germline sequence, so it may reflect a read error. The CDR3 DNA sequence: TGTGCCAGCAGTCCGGACAGAACGTTAGCCAAAAGCATTCAGTACTTC. Its protein product is CASSPDRTLAKSIQYF. The chain combines TRBV6-5 with TRBJ2-4; weak D call: TRBD1 (6 bases). The CDR3 runs to 16 residues. From germline, CDR1 is MNHEY and CDR2 SVGAGI.

V and J are TRBV11-2 and TRBJ1-3; D not certain. The CDR3 sequence is 13 residues long. Germline V gene sequence: CDR1 SGHAT, CDR2 FQNNGV. The ends were cut back, 2 bases at V and 7 bases at J, with 9 bases in the middle. Here the CDR3 DNA reads TGTGCCAGCAGCTTATTAGAGAGGAACACCATATATTTT. Its translation is CASSLLERNTIYF.

The sample holds a few counts of this clonotype. The rearrangement uses TRBV5-1 and TRBJ2-1; 9 positions agree with TRBD2. The CDR3 sequence is 16 residues long. V was clipped by 4 bases and J by 3 bases; unmatched bases: 8. Per germline, CDR1 SGHRS and CDR2 YFSETQ. CDR3 coding DNA: TGCGCCAGCAGCGCGTTTAGCGGGAGCGTCTACAATGAGCAGTTCTTC. Amino acid sequence: CASSAFSGSVYNEQFF.